Shown below are 23 T cell receptor beta chains from a single sample sequenced in a study of blood T cell repertoires in COVID-19 (TCRdb year 2020). Receptors were amplified or captured by the immunoSEQ multiplex PCR assay. Held by TCRdb, this immuneACCESS table contains in-frame sequences only and omits some clones. Under half of the omission traces to an unresolved V gene where checked; the cause of the rest is unknown. The sample records approximately 130,000 clones, 75% to 90% of which are singletons. About 2.5% of the sample goes to the ten largest clones. The material sequenced was PBMCs or T cells enriched from blood (not recorded which). The receptors shown here come from a woman aged 45-60 years who had recovered from COVID-19.

The CDR3 loop is CATSPGTGPIEQYF. DNA for the CDR3: TGTGCCACCAGCCCCGGGACAGGGCCTATCGAGCAGTACTTC. The chain uses TRBV15 and TRBJ2-7, with TRBD1 matching over 9 bases. The CDR3 covers 14 residues. The germline CDR1 and CDR2 sequences are LNHNV and YYDKDF (reference sequence). The junction had 8 bases not matched to a gene; V was cut back by 5 bases and J by 6 bases.

This sequence joins TRBV3-1 (or the pseudogene TRBV3-2) and TRBJ1-4, with TRBD1 matching over 9 bases. Trimming at V came to 0 bases and at J to 11 bases, leaving 10 bases not matched to a gene. The CDR3 is 16 residues long. Germline values: CDR1 LGHDT, CDR2 YNNKEL (reference sequence). Here the CDR3 reads CASSQDRGTGTSKLFF. The CDR3 nucleotides read TGTGCCAGCAGCCAAGATAGGGGGACAGGGACATCCAAACTGTTTTTT.

The V and J genes are TRBV18 and TRBJ2-7, with TRBD1 identical over 9 bases. The CDR3 totals 15 residues. With V trimmed by 0 bases and J by 3 bases, 3 bases remained unmatched. Germline loops: CDR1 KGHSH, CDR2 LQKENI. The CDR3 loop reads CASSPPGQGLYEQYF. The CDR3 DNA follows: TGTGCCAGCTCACCACCGGGACAGGGACTCTACGAGCAGTACTTC.

This rearrangement joins TRBV7-2 to TRBJ2-2, with TRBD2 identical over 14 bases. This CDR3 comprises 16 residues. In germline, CDR1 is SGHTA, CDR2 FQGNSA. Trimming at V came to 4 bases and at J to 6 bases, leaving 4 bases not matched to a gene. CDR3: CASSSGLAGGSGELFF. DNA for the CDR3: TGTGCCAGCAGCTCCGGACTAGCGGGGGGATCCGGGGAGCTGTTTTTT.

The V and J genes are TRBV11-2 and TRBJ2-5; D call uncertain. The CDR3 length is 14 residues. Germline V gene data show CDR1 as SGHAT and CDR2 as FQNNGV. With 1 base removed from V and 5 bases from J, the gap between germline ends came to 11 bases. CDR3 sequence reads: CASSLVASRETQYF. For the CDR3, the DNA is TGTGCCAGCAGCTTAGTGGCTAGTCGCGAGACCCAGTACTTC.

This chain connects TRBV6-5 to TRBJ1-1, with 7 bases matching TRBD1. The CDR3 spans 13 residues. The germline CDR1 and CDR2 sequences are MNHEY and SVGAGI. The V segment lost 5 bases and the J segment 6 bases; nucleotides outside the gene matches: 6. The DNA for the CDR3 is TGTGCCAGCAGTCTCGACAGGGACGCTGAAGCTTTCTTT. This gives the protein CASSLDRDAEAFF.

This chain links TRBV30 with TRBJ2-5; TRBD2 might be the D (5 bases). V lost 0 bases and J lost 4, with 6 bases in between. Germline V gene lookup returns CDR1 GTSNPN and CDR2 SVGIG (reference sequence). The CDR3 contains 12 residues. In nucleotides, the CDR3 is TGTGCCTGGAGTGTGGGGAGAGAGACCCAGTACTTC. Translated: CAWSVGRETQYF.

This clone was detected only once. The CDR3 is CASSPGTGGTEAFF. The CDR3 nucleotides are TGTGCCAGCAGCCCCGGGACAGGGGGAACTGAAGCTTTCTTT. The rearrangement joins TRBV5-4 to TRBJ1-1; TRBD1 matches at 11 bases. The germline V gene has CDR1 SGHNT and CDR2 YYREEE (reference sequence). The CDR3 covers 14 residues. J gave up 5 bases and V 4 bases, and 4 bases lay outside the gene matches.

V usage is TRBV27 and J usage is TRBJ1-1; tentatively, D is TRBD1 (5 bases). The CDR3 contains 16 residues. Per the germline V gene, CDR1 is MNHEY and CDR2 is SMNVEV (reference sequence). Trimming took 4 bases from V and 6 from J, leaving 21 bases between them. The CDR3 reads CASSSLQGVVRAEAFF. The CDR3, as DNA: TGTGCCAGCAGTTCTCTGCAAGGGGTGGTCCGGGCTGAAGCTTTCTTT.

This chain links TRBV19 with TRBJ1-5, with D tentatively TRBD1 (6 bases). CDR1 is LNHDA and CDR2 is SQIVND in the germline V gene (reference sequence). This CDR3 comprises 16 residues. Trimming removed 1 base from V and 6 bases from J, with 16 bases in between. This CDR3 is CASSIGFDRSSQPQHF. CDR3 DNA sequence: TGTGCCAGTAGTATAGGTTTCGACAGGTCTAGTCAGCCCCAGCATTTT.

This chain uses TRBV19 with TRBJ2-7; 10 bases match TRBD1. CDR3 size: 14 residues. Trimming removed 3 bases from V and 6 bases from J; junction bases left unmatched: 5. Germline V lookup: CDR1 LNHDA, CDR2 SQIVND (reference sequence). This CDR3 is CASSIQDRGGEQYF. CDR3 DNA: TGTGCCAGTAGTATTCAGGACAGGGGGGGCGAGCAGTACTTC. Filled out from reference TRBV19 and TRBJ2-7, the complete variable domain reads DGGITQSPKYLFRKEGQNVTLSCEQNLNHDAMYWYRQDPGQGLRLIYYSQIVNDFQKGDIAEGYSVSREKKESFPLTVTSAQKNPTAFYLCASSIQDRGGEQYFGPGTRLTVT.

The CDR3: CASSQGGLLYEQYF. CDR3 bases: TGTGCCAGCAGCCAAGGTGGACTGCTCTACGAGCAGTACTTC. The chain carries TRBV3-1 (or the pseudogene TRBV3-2) and TRBJ2-7; D might be TRBD2 (5 bases). Between the trimmed V and J ends, which lost 1 base and 3 bases, there was a span of 10 bases. Germline V gives CDR1 LGHDT, CDR2 YNNKEL (reference sequence). The CDR3 spans 14 residues.

The V call is TRBV28, the J call TRBJ1-1; unclear D gene. CDR1 is MDHEN and CDR2 is SYDVKM in the germline V gene. The CDR3 sequence is 17 residues long. Trimming left V 3 bases short and J 8 bases short, with 25 bases between. CDR3 coding DNA: TGTGCCAGCAGTTTTATGGGAGGAAGCCACGGGATAAGGGAAGCTTTCTTT. This translates into CASSFMGGSHGIREAFF.

The chain employs TRBV30 and TRBJ2-7; weak D call: TRBD2 (6 bases). Germline assignment: CDR1 GTSNPN and CDR2 SVGIG (reference sequence). The CDR3 contains 12 residues. The V gene lost 7 bases and the J gene lost 2 bases, with 12 bases spanning the gap. In DNA, the CDR3 is TGTGCCTATTCTAGCGAGACCTACGAGCAGTACTTC. The encoded protein is CAYSSETYEQYF.

This clone was observed a handful of times. The rearrangement uses TRBV5-4 and TRBJ2-3; TRBD2 is a possible D gene (5 bases). With 1 base removed from V and 1 base from J, the gap between germline ends came to 10 bases. The germline V gene has CDR1 SGHNT and CDR2 YYREEE (reference sequence). This CDR3 region has 15 residues. CDR3 in amino acids: CASSLSGPRTDTQYF. The CDR3 DNA follows: TGTGCCAGCAGCTTGAGCGGCCCCCGCACAGATACGCAGTATTTT.

The chain joins TRBV5-1 to TRBJ1-2, with TRBD1 matching over 7 bases. Trimming took 1 base from V and 8 from J; bases not matched to a gene: 11. This CDR3 spans 15 amino acids. Germline V lookup: CDR1 SGHRS, CDR2 YFSETQ. CDR3 sequence (DNA): TGCGCCAGCAGCTTGACGTCAGGGGGATCGAGGGGCTACACCTTC. Protein sequence: CASSLTSGGSRGYTF.

The chain joins TRBV27 to TRBJ2-1; D remains ambiguous. Germline lookup yields CDR1 MNHEY and CDR2 SMNVEV (reference sequence). The CDR3 is made up of 12 amino acids. The V end lost 2 bases, the J end lost 7 bases, and 6 bases lay between the germline ends. Here the CDR3 reads CASSLAGNEQFF. The CDR3 DNA is TGTGCCAGCAGTTTAGCCGGGAATGAGCAGTTCTTC.

V gene TRBV10-3 combines with J gene TRBJ1-5; possibly TRBD1 for D (5 bases). Looked up from germline, CDR1 is ENHRY and CDR2 is SYGVKD. The CDR3 is 18 residues long. V dropped 0 bases and J dropped 6 bases, with 21 bases sitting between them. CDR3 DNA sequence: TGTGCCATCAGTGAGTCGAGTCCAGAGAATAGCGGGGGTCAGCCCCAGCATTTT. This encodes CAISESSPENSGGQPQHF.

The genes are TRBV18 and TRBJ2-5; 8 bases map to TRBD2. Losses at the gene ends were 6 bases for V and 4 bases for J; bases not matched to a gene: 16. Germline V CDR1 and CDR2: KGHSH, LQKENI. The CDR3 is 17 amino acids. The CDR3, as DNA: TGTGCCAGCTCGCCTCTCCCACGTGCGGGGGGTAGAGAGACCCAGTACTTC. It codes for CASSPLPRAGGRETQYF.

The chain couples TRBV5-6 to TRBJ1-5; no clear D. The ends were cut back, 0 bases at V and 4 bases at J, with 11 bases in the middle. The length of the CDR3 is 15 residues. From germline, CDR1 is SGHDT and CDR2 YYEEEE. The CDR3 protein is CASSLAGNGNQPQHF. The CDR3 nucleotides are TGTGCCAGCAGCTTGGCGGGGAACGGGAATCAGCCCCAGCATTTT.

This clone is labeled as medium-sized. J is TRBJ2-7 and V is TRBV24-1; 9 nucleotides align to TRBD1. The trim removed 8 bases at V and 2 bases at J, leaving 18 bases unmatched. This CDR3 region has 18 residues. Germline CDR1 reads KGHDR; CDR2 reads SFDVKD. CDR3 in amino acids: CATTLPGTGSHPPYEQYF. CDR3 in DNA: TGTGCCACCACACTTCCCGGGACAGGGTCCCATCCTCCCTACGAGCAGTACTTC.

J is TRBJ2-7 and V is TRBV7-2; 9 bases align to TRBD2. V shed 3 bases, J shed 2 bases, and the junction held 5 bases outside the gene matches. The CDR3 contains 15 residues. Looked up from germline, CDR1 is SGHTA and CDR2 is FQGNSA. CDR3 bases: TGTGCCAGCAGCTTGGTCGGCGGGGGGGCCTACGAGCAGTACTTC. Translating it yields CASSLVGGGAYEQYF.

Only a few counts were recorded for this clone. CDR3 region: CASGQTNYGYTF. In DNA form, the CDR3 reads TGTGCCTCTGGACAGACTAACTATGGCTACACCTTC. This chain links TRBV30 with TRBJ1-2; perhaps TRBD1 as D (6 bases). The CDR3 has 12 residues. CDR1 is GTSNPN, CDR2 SVGIG, per germline (reference sequence). V was pared by 7 bases and J by 0 bases, with 9 bases between.